Following are 11 T cell receptor beta chains from one sample sequenced in a study of shared clonotypes between healthy human individuals. Data came from immunoSEQ multiplex PCR; TCRdb stores just in-frame clones and leaves some out. The sample lists over a million clones; about 98.5% were seen once. The sequenced sample was naive CD4+ T cells sorted from blood. Described subset: CD45RA+ positively selected. The receptors were sampled from a young man in good health.

V gene TRBV4-3 combines with J gene TRBJ1-4, with D perhaps TRBD1 (5 bases). V lost 1 base and J lost 6, with 12 bases in between. The CDR3 runs to 15 residues. Germline V lookup: CDR1 LGHNA, CDR2 YSLEER. Here the CDR3 reads CASSQGDRTDEKLFF. Written as DNA, the CDR3 is TGCGCCAGCAGCCAAGGCGACAGAACAGATGAAAAACTGTTTTTT.

The chain combines TRBV27 with TRBJ2-2; 12 bases are a match to TRBD2. J gave up 8 bases and V 2 bases, and 6 bases lay outside the gene matches. Per germline, CDR1 MNHEY and CDR2 SMNVEV (reference sequence). CDR3 length: 16 amino acids. This chain's CDR3 is CASSLLGLAGNGELFF. CDR3 bases: TGTGCCAGCAGTTTACTAGGACTAGCGGGAAATGGGGAGCTGTTTTTT.

Concerning this clone itself: Other DNA sequences of this sample code for an identical CDR3. The chain combines TRBV28 with TRBJ2-7; TRBD2 matches 9 bases. The ends lost 3 bases at V and 4 bases at J; junction bases unmatched: 4. The CDR3 loop spans 14 amino acids. Germline loops: CDR1 MDHEN, CDR2 SYDVKM. The CDR3 here is CASSFAGGPYEQYF. CDR3 nucleotide sequence: TGTGCCAGCAGTTTCGCGGGAGGGCCGTACGAGCAGTACTTC.

This clone appeared once. This chain links TRBV7-9 with TRBJ2-7; D is perhaps TRBD1 or TRBD2 (5 bases each). Germline V gives CDR1 SEHNR, CDR2 FQNEAQ (reference sequence). The CDR3 is 14 residues long. V lost 5 bases and J 2 bases, leaving 13 bases between the germline ends. CDR3 amino acids: CASSRAPGPYEQYF. CDR3 sequence (DNA): TGTGCCAGCAGCCGGGCCCCGGGGCCCTACGAGCAGTACTTC.

This chain joins TRBV27 and TRBJ2-6; possible D gene TRBD2, 6 bases. The CDR3 length is 17 residues. Between the trimmed V and J ends, which lost 5 bases and 4 bases, there was a span of 18 bases. CDR1 and CDR2 (germline): MNHEY, SMNVEV (reference sequence). The chain's CDR3 is CASSPWRGPGGANVLTF. CDR3 nucleotide sequence: TGTGCCAGCAGTCCGTGGAGGGGCCCGGGGGGGGCCAACGTCCTGACTTTC.

V is TRBV6-1 and J is TRBJ1-3, with a possible D match to TRBD1 (5 bases). Germline CDR1 and CDR2: MNHNS and SASEGT. CDR3 length: 15 amino acids. V lost 0 bases, J lost 7 bases, and 13 bases lay in between. The CDR3 protein is CASSEANRQWNTIYF. The CDR3 DNA sequence: TGTGCCAGCAGTGAAGCCAACAGGCAGTGGAACACCATATATTTT.

The genes are TRBV4-3 and TRBJ1-4, with no clear D. This CDR3 has 16 amino acids. Per the germline V gene, CDR1 is LGHNA and CDR2 is YSLEER. Between the trimmed V and J ends, which lost 4 bases and 3 bases, there was a span of 15 bases. The chain's CDR3 is CASSRAPGAANEKLFF. The CDR3 DNA follows: TGCGCCAGCAGCCGGGCTCCGGGCGCAGCTAATGAAAAACTGTTTTTT.

This clone was observed a handful of times. This rearrangement joins TRBV7-2 to TRBJ2-7; D ambiguous. CDR3 size: 16 residues. Germline V gene sequence: CDR1 SGHTA, CDR2 FQGNSA. V lost 4 bases to trimming and J lost 1 base, with 17 bases between them. The CDR3, as DNA: TGTGCCAGCAGCTACGCCGAAGTTACCCAGTCCTACGAGCAGTACTTC. Translation gives CASSYAEVTQSYEQYF.

The chain recombines TRBV28 with TRBJ1-2, with unresolved D. The V end lost 10 bases, the J end lost 5 bases, and 23 bases lay between the germline ends. The CDR3 loop spans 15 amino acids. Germline loops: CDR1 MDHEN, CDR2 SYDVKM. CDR3 amino acids: CATFPSQISLYGYTF. The CDR3 DNA is TGTGCCACCTTCCCCTCCCAGATTAGTCTTTATGGCTACACCTTC.

The rearrangement links TRBV5-6 to TRBJ1-2; D is unresolved. The length of the CDR3 is 12 residues. The V end lost 4 bases, the J end lost 3 bases, and 7 bases lay between the germline ends. Germline V gives CDR1 SGHDT, CDR2 YYEEEE. Here the CDR3 DNA reads TGTGCCAGCAGCAACTGGGACTATGGCTACACCTTC. This gives the protein CASSNWDYGYTF. Using reference TRBV5-6 and TRBJ1-2 for the parts outside the CDR3, the full variable domain is DAGVTQSPTHLIKTRGQQVTLRCSPKSGHDTVSWYQQALGQGPQFIFQYYEEEERQRGNFPDRFSGHQFPNYSSELNVNALLLGDSALYLCASSNWDYGYTFGSGTRLTVV.

The CDR3 sequence is CASSPGQGFGQPQHF. The CDR3 DNA is TGTGCCAGTAGCCCCGGACAGGGGTTCGGTCAGCCCCAGCATTTT. The genes are TRBV19 and TRBJ1-5; 9 bases agree with TRBD1. The germline gives CDR1 LNHDA, CDR2 SQIVND (reference sequence). Trimming cost V 6 bases and J 6 bases; bases outside gene matches: 9. This CDR3 comprises 15 residues.